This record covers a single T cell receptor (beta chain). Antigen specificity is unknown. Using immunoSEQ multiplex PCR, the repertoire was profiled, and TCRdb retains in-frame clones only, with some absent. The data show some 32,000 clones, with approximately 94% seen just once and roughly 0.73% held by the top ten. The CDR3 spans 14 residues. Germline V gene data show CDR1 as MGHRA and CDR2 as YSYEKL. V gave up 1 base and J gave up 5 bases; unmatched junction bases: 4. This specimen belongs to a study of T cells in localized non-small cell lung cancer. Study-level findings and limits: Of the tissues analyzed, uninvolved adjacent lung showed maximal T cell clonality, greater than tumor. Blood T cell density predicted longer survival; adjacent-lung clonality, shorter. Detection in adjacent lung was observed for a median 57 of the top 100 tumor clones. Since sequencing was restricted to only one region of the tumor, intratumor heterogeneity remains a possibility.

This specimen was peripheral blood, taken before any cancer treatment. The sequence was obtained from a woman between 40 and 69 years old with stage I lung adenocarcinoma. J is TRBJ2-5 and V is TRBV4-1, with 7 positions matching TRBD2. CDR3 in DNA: TGCGCCAGCAGCCAAGGCGAGCGGGGCGAGACCCAGTACTTC. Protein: CASSQGERGETQYF.